Given below is one TCR beta chain in context. This entry belongs to a study of shared T cell receptors in the human thymus. V trimming: 1 base; J trimming: 2 bases; junction bases outside the gene matches: 13. This CDR3 is 18 amino acids long. From germline, CDR1 is SGHDT and CDR2 YYEEEE. The data were produced by immunoSEQ multiplex PCR, yet TCRdb's version contains in-frame clones alone and is incomplete. The data contain almost 550,000 clones, 75% to 85% of them singletons. These data were also reused for a study on human thymus T cells. That study reports: Usage of V and J genes appeared biased in thymic and blood repertoires. Related research described strongly overlapping thymic repertoires in unrelated people.

The receptor was isolated from a boy under two years old with a congenital heart defect. The sample was thymocytes. This chain uses TRBV5-6 with TRBJ2-3; 7 nucleotides agree with TRBD1. The CDR3 protein is CASSLRGQRPLPTDTQYF. DNA of the CDR3: TGTGCCAGCAGCTTGAGGGGGCAGCGGCCACTGCCCACAGATACGCAGTATTTT.